This T cell receptor beta chain was sequenced in a study of response to subunit inactivated influenza vaccine. TCRdb reprocessed the RT-PCR reads via MiXCR and lists one record per CDR3 protein. Found here are just under 550,000 distinct CDR3 sequences, around 25% of them singletons; the top ten hold approximately 3%. These data were also reused for a study on T cells expressing NK-cell markers. Per that paper: UMIs accompanied the 5'RACE template switching by which TCR beta cDNA was made. The TCR beta repertoires were obtained from sorted CD3+CD56+NKG2C+, CD3+CD56+NKG2C- and CD3+CD56-NKG2C+ T cells. The use of an anti-gamma-delta TCR antibody, which was added in several experiments, restricted sorting to T cells expressing alpha-beta TCR. Top CD8+ clonotypes included the dominant CD3+CD56+NKG2C+ clonotypes in five to seven donors. Topping the CD3+CD56-NKG2C+ fraction as well were these clonotypes, in a few donors.

Source: CD4+ T cells sorted from PBMCs, taken 11 to 12 days after vaccination. This TCR derives from a man aged 45-65 years who received an inactivated influenza vaccine.

The CDR3 loop reads CAWSVAGPLIYGYTF. The DNA of the CDR3 is TGTGCCTGGAGTGTCGCAGGGCCGTTAATCTATGGCTACACCTTC. The chain has TRBV30 and TRBJ1-2; possibly TRBD1 for D (5 bases). Trimming pared 0 bases from V and 4 bases from J, leaving 15 bases between. CDR1 and CDR2 from the germline V gene are GTSNPN and SVGIG (reference sequence). This CDR3 contains 15 residues.